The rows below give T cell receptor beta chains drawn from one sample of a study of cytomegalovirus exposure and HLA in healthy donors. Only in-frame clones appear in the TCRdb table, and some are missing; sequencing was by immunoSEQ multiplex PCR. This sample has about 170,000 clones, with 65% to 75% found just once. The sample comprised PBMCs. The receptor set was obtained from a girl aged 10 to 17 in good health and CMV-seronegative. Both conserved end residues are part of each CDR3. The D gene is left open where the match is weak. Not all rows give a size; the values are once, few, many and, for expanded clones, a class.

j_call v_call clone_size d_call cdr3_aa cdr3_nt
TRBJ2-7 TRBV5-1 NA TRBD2 CASSQSGGAAEQYF TGCGCCAGCAGCCAGAGCGGGGGGGCGGCCGAGCAGTACTTC
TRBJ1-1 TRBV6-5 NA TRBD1 CASSSRTGMNTEAFF TGTGCCAGCAGTAGCCGGACAGGGATGAACACTGAAGCTTTCTTT
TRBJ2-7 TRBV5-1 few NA CASSLVDTTYEQYF TGCGCCAGCAGCTTGGTCGACACAACCTACGAGCAGTACTTC
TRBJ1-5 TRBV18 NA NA CASSQHDLVAGDQPQHF TGTGCCAGCTCACAACACGACTTGGTGGCGGGTGATCAGCCCCAGCATTTT
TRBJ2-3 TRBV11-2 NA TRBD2 CASSRTSGLADTQYF TGTGCCAGCAGCCGGACTAGCGGGCTAGCAGATACGCAGTATTTT
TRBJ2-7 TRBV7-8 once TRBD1 CASSLAPGQFYEQYF TGTGCCAGCAGCTTAGCCCCGGGACAGTTCTACGAGCAGTACTTC
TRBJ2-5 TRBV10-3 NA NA CAISEGGEETQYF TGTGCCATCAGTGAAGGCGGGGAGGAGACCCAGTACTTC
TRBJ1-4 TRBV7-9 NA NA CASSSTREGQGNEKLFF TGTGCCAGCAGCTCGACAAGGGAAGGCCAGGGGAATGAAAAACTGTTTTTT
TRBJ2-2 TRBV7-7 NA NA CASSAGQLTGELFF TGTGCCAGCAGCGCGGGGCAGCTCACCGGGGAGCTGTTTTTT
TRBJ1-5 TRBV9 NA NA CASSVGKGVGPQHF TGTGCCAGCAGCGTAGGGAAGGGGGTTGGGCCCCAGCATTTT
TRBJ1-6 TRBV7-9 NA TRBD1 CASRGQGVYNSPLHF TGTGCCAGCAGGGGACAGGGGGTCTATAATTCACCCCTCCACTTT
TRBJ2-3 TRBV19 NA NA CASSIAGGTDTQYF TGTGCCAGTAGTATAGCGGGGGGCACAGATACGCAGTATTTT
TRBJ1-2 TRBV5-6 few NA CASSLAVGGSLTF TGTGCCAGCAGCTTGGCGGTGGGGGGATCATTGACCTTC
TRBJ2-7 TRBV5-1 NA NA CASSLEQGYEQYF TGCGCCAGCAGCTTGGAACAGGGCTACGAGCAGTACTTC
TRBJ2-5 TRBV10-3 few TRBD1 CAIRGGQGRGETQYF TGTGCCATCAGGGGAGGACAGGGGCGAGGAGAGACCCAGTACTTC
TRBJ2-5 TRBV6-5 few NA CASRALETQYF TGTGCCAGCAGGGCATTGGAGACCCAGTACTTC
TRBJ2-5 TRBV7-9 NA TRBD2 CASSWAGGGETQYF TGTGCCAGCAGCTGGGCGGGGGGTGGTGAGACCCAGTACTTC
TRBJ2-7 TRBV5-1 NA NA CASSPGEYYSYEQYF TGCGCCAGCAGCCCCGGGGAGTATTACTCCTACGAGCAGTACTTC
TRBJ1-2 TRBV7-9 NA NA CASSLEARLLQGYTF TGTGCCAGCAGCTTAGAGGCCAGGTTGCTCCAGGGCTACACCTTC
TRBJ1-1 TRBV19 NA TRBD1 CASIRTGGYGVPEAFF TGTGCCAGTATTCGGACAGGGGGTTACGGCGTTCCTGAAGCTTTCTTT
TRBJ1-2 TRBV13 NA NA CASSLGSLRGYTF TGTGCCAGCAGCCTAGGGTCTTTGAGGGGCTACACCTTC
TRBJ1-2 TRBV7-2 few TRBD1 CASSFDRANYGYTF TGTGCCAGCAGCTTTGACAGGGCCAACTATGGCTACACCTTC
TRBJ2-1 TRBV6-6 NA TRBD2 CASSGLGQYNEQFF TGTGCCAGCAGTGGACTAGGCCAATACAATGAGCAGTTCTTC
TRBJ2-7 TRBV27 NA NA CASSRRVSSYEQYF TGTGCCAGCAGCCGACGGGTGAGCTCCTACGAGCAGTACTTC
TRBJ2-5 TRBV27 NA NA CASSQMSTFQETQYF TGTGCCAGCAGTCAGATGTCGACATTCCAAGAGACCCAGTACTTC
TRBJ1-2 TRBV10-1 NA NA CASSAQPNYGYTF TGCGCCAGCAGTGCACAACCTAACTATGGCTACACCTTC
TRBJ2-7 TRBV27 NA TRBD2 CASSFLGDYGQYF TGTGCCAGCAGTTTTCTAGGGGACTACGGGCAGTACTTC
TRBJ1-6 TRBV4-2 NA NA CASSPNPSVDSPLHF TGTGCCAGCAGCCCGAATCCCTCGGTTGATTCACCCCTCCACTTT
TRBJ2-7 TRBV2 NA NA CASSLIIREQYF TGTGCCAGCAGTCTAATAATCCGGGAGCAGTACTTC
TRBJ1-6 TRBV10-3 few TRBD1 CATTGQGNSPLHF TGTGCGACTACAGGACAGGGAAATTCACCCCTCCACTTT
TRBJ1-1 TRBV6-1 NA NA CATLGGGAEAFF TGTGCCACTCTCGGCGGAGGGGCTGAAGCTTTCTTT
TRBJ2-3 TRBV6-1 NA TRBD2 CAGCSGGAHTDTQYF TGTGCCGGCTGTAGCGGGGGGGCACACACAGATACGCAGTATTTT
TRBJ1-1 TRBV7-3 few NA CASSLDRSRKAFF TGTGCCAGCAGCTTAGACAGGTCGAGGAAAGCTTTCTTT